The rows below give T cell receptor beta chains drawn from one sample of a study of shared clonotypes between healthy human individuals. TCRdb keeps only in-frame clones here, not all; method: immunoSEQ multiplex PCR. Here the sample spans a few hundred thousand clones, more than 95% being singletons. What was sequenced was naive CD4+ T cells sorted from blood. Source of these receptors: a woman in her thirties in good health. Each CDR3 is given with its conserved first and last residue. The D gene is left open where the match is weak. Only some rows state a clone size, as once, few, many or a class for expanded clones.

.	TRBV4-1	TRBJ1-6	.	TGCGCCAGCAGCCAAGATTGGAAACCAGGGTCACCCCTCCACTTT	CASSQDWKPGSPLHF
.	TRBV5-1	TRBJ2-3	.	TGCGCCAGCAGCTTGTCTAGCGTGAGAACAGATACGCAGTATTTT	CASSLSSVRTDTQYF
.	TRBV21-1	TRBJ1-5	.	TGTGCCAGCAGCAAATTCACAGGTCATAATACCAATCAGCCCCAGCATTTT	CASSKFTGHNTNQPQHF
.	TRBV11-2	TRBJ2-7	.	TGTGCCAGCAGAACATTGAACGAGCAGTACTTC	CASRTLNEQYF
.	TRBV28	TRBJ2-7	.	TGTGCCAGTTTCAGTATGGGGTCGCCTTCCTACGAGCAGTACTTC	CASFSMGSPSYEQYF
.	TRBV5-1	TRBJ2-1	TRBD2	TGCGCCAGCAGCCCCCGGACTAGCGGGAGGTCCCACAATGAGCAGTTCTTC	CASSPRTSGRSHNEQFF
once	TRBV6-5	TRBJ2-1	.	TGTGCCAGCAGTTACCTCAGGGAGGTGGTCTTC	CASSYLREVVF
.	TRBV9	TRBJ1-3	.	TGTGCCAGCAGCGCGGGGGATGGAAACACCATATATTTT	CASSAGDGNTIYF
.	TRBV6-5	TRBJ2-7	.	TGTGCCAGCAGTTACTCGGGAAGGGGCTACGAGCAGTACTTC	CASSYSGRGYEQYF
.	TRBV29-1	TRBJ1-2	.	TGCAGCGTTGGGGAAAGGGCCGATCCCTCCTATGGCTACACCTTC	CSVGERADPSYGYTF
.	TRBV10-2	TRBJ2-3	TRBD1	TGCGCCAGCAGGGACGGACAGGGACTCACAGATACGCAGTATTTT	CASRDGQGLTDTQYF
.	TRBV30	TRBJ1-6	.	TGTGCCTGGAGTCAGAATTCACCCCTCCACTTT	CAWSQNSPLHF
.	TRBV9	TRBJ2-5	TRBD2	TGTGCCAGCAGCGTAGCGGCGGGAGGGTTAGAGACCCAGTACTTC	CASSVAAGGLETQYF
once	TRBV28	TRBJ1-1	.	TGTGCCAGCAAAGGGGGGCAGGGGTTAACTGAAGCTTTCTTT	CASKGGQGLTEAFF
once	TRBV7-9	TRBJ1-5	.	TGTGCCAGCAGCTTAGACCTAAATCAGCCCCAGCATTTT	CASSLDLNQPQHF
.	TRBV29-1	TRBJ1-1	.	TGCAGCGTTATCGGCCAGGTGGGCACTGAAGCTTTCTTT	CSVIGQVGTEAFF
.	TRBV4-1	TRBJ1-1	.	TGCGCCAGCAGCCAAGGGAGGGCCAGGGCTTTCACTGAAGCTTTCTTT	CASSQGRARAFTEAFF
.	TRBV5-1	TRBJ2-1	.	TGCGCCAGCAGCTTGGAACGGGGTGAGCAGTTCTTC	CASSLERGEQFF
.	TRBV5-5	TRBJ2-1	.	TGTGCCAGCAGCCTACTATACAATGAGCAGTTCTTC	CASSLLYNEQFF
.	TRBV18	TRBJ2-7	.	TGTGCCAGCTCACCGGGGGGCCACGAGCAGTACTTC	CASSPGGHEQYF
once	TRBV10-1	TRBJ2-2	.	TGCGCCAGCAGCGACTGGACAGATACGAACACCGGGGAGCTGTTTTTT	CASSDWTDTNTGELFF
.	TRBV11-2	TRBJ1-5	.	TGTGCCAGCAGCTTAGAACAAGATAGCAATCAGCCCCAGCATTTT	CASSLEQDSNQPQHF
.	TRBV28	TRBJ2-7	.	TGTGCCAGCAGCGAGAGGGGTCCCTACGAGCAGTACTTC	CASSERGPYEQYF
.	TRBV14	TRBJ1-1	.	TGTGCCAGCAGCCACCTCGACCGTCCGAACACTGAAGCTTTCTTT	CASSHLDRPNTEAFF
.	TRBV25-1	TRBJ1-4	.	TGTGCCAGCAGTGACCTACAGGGTAATGAAAAACTGTTTTTT	CASSDLQGNEKLFF
.	TRBV19	TRBJ2-1	TRBD2	TGTGCCAGTGGGGTGTTAGCGGGAGTGGGTGATGAGCAGTTCTTC	CASGVLAGVGDEQFF
.	TRBV6-1	TRBJ1-5	.	TGTGCCAGCAGTGAGACTTATAGCAATCAGCCCCAGCATTTT	CASSETYSNQPQHF
.	TRBV29-1	TRBJ1-1	TRBD1	TGCAGCGCAGGGACAGTGAACACTGAAGCTTTCTTT	CSAGTVNTEAFF
.	TRBV5-4	TRBJ1-2	TRBD1	TGTGCCAGCAGCTCCTCCGGGACAGGGTATGGCTACACCTTC	CASSSSGTGYGYTF
.	TRBV7-2	TRBJ2-7	.	TGTGCCAGCACCTTCTGGGACGGGCGGCAGTACTTC	CASTFWDGRQYF
.	TRBV28	TRBJ2-7	.	TGTGCCAGCAGTGACACCAGACGGGGGATTTACTACGAGCAGTACTTC	CASSDTRRGIYYEQYF
few	TRBV11-2	TRBJ2-2	TRBD2	TGTGCCAGCAGCTTAGGGCTAGCGGTGAACACCGGGGAGCTGTTTTTT	CASSLGLAVNTGELFF
.	TRBV4-1	TRBJ2-7	.	TGCGCCAGCAGCGCCCGGGACTTCTCCTACGAGCAGTACTTC	CASSARDFSYEQYF
.	TRBV5-1	TRBJ2-1	TRBD1	TGCGCCAGCAGCTTGGCCCCCGGGACAGGCGAGCAGTTCTTC	CASSLAPGTGEQFF
.	TRBV27	TRBJ1-2	.	TGTGCCAGCAGTTTTTTGGGTCCTTGGGGACTGAAATACTATGGCTACACCTTC	CASSFLGPWGLKYYGYTF
.	TRBV28	TRBJ2-3	.	TGTGCCAGCAGAATACAGGGCACAGATACGCAGTATTTT	CASRIQGTDTQYF
.	TRBV27	TRBJ2-2	TRBD1	TGTGCCAGCAGGCCCTCACCGGGACAGGGGAACACCGGGGAGCTGTTTTTT	CASRPSPGQGNTGELFF
.	TRBV5-4	TRBJ2-7	.	TGTGCCAGCAGCTTGGGTGCCGGAAGCTCCTACGAGCAGTACTTC	CASSLGAGSSYEQYF
once	TRBV28	TRBJ1-4	.	TGTGCCAGCAGTCGTAGTGCAACTAATGAAAAACTGTTTTTT	CASSRSATNEKLFF
.	TRBV27	TRBJ2-2	TRBD1	TGTGCCAGCAACCACAGGGGGGCCGGGGAGCTGTTTTTT	CASNHRGAGELFF
.	TRBV19	TRBJ2-7	TRBD1	TGTGCCAGTAGTGAGGGGGCCGTCCCCTACGAGCAGTACTTC	CASSEGAVPYEQYF
once	TRBV19	TRBJ2-1	TRBD2	TGTGCCAGTAGTAGACTAGCGGGAGGGAGCTCCTACAATGAGCAGTTCTTC	CASSRLAGGSSYNEQFF
.	TRBV7-9	TRBJ2-5	TRBD2	TGTGCCAGCAGCTGGGGGACTAGCGGGACCCGAGGGACCCAGTACTTC	CASSWGTSGTRGTQYF
.	TRBV19	TRBJ1-5	TRBD1	TGTGCCAGTAGCGCCGAAGACAGGGGGCGCGGTCAGCCCCAGCATTTT	CASSAEDRGRGQPQHF
.	TRBV6-1	TRBJ1-3	.	TGTGCCAGCAGTCCCAGGGACGCCGGAAACACCATATATTTT	CASSPRDAGNTIYF
.	TRBV7-9	TRBJ1-4	.	TGTGCCAGCAGCTCCTTACACGGTGAAAAACTGTTTTTT	CASSSLHGEKLFF
.	TRBV5-1	TRBJ2-3	.	TGCGCCAGCAGCCCTTCCACAGATACGCAGTATTTT	CASSPSTDTQYF
.	TRBV5-1	TRBJ2-7	TRBD2	TGCGCCAGCAGCACAGCTAGCGGGAGGGCCTGGGAGCAGTACTTC	CASSTASGRAWEQYF
.	TRBV28	TRBJ2-7	.	TGTGCCAGCAGTTCGACACTCTACGAGCAGTACTTC	CASSSTLYEQYF
.	TRBV4-1	TRBJ2-7	.	TGCGCCAGCAGCCAGCCATGGGACGGCCGCTACGAGCAGTACTTC	CASSQPWDGRYEQYF
.	TRBV19	TRBJ2-5	TRBD2	TGTGCCAGTAGTATAGGGCTAGCGGGAGCTTACTTC	CASSIGLAGAYF
.	TRBV5-1	TRBJ1-1	.	TGCGCCAGCAGCTTGGCTGCAGGGAATTCTTACACTGAAGCTTTCTTT	CASSLAAGNSYTEAFF
.	TRBV7-9	TRBJ2-2	.	TGTGCCGCCTCCCGAGAGGTCCCGAACACCGGGGAGCTGTTTTTT	CAASREVPNTGELFF